This T cell receptor (beta chain) was sequenced for a study of T cell responses to AZD1222 COVID-19 vaccine. This table comes from immunoSEQ multiplex PCR, and its TCRdb copy is limited to in-frame clones, with some not included. The top ten hold around 0.99% of the sample, which has about 160,000 clones, under 95% seen once. The CDR3 length is 15 residues. The germline V and J ends were trimmed by 0 bases and 0 bases, with 9 bases remaining between them. CDR1 and CDR2 from the germline V gene are SGHTS and YDEGEE. Material: peripheral blood, obtained 28 days after the second AZD1222 dose. The V gene is TRBV5-8, the J gene TRBJ1-2; D gene uncertain. This clonotype was obtained from an adult who received the AZD1222 COVID-19 vaccine. The CDR3 coding sequence is TGTGCCAGCAGCTTGGAACGCGAGACTAACTATGGCTACACCTTC. Amino acids: CASSLERETNYGYTF.